The 22 T cell receptor beta chains given below trace back to one sample, sequenced in a study of shared clonotypes between healthy human individuals. The method was immunoSEQ multiplex PCR; TCRdb's version includes in-frame clones alone and lacks a portion of them. This table has about 580,000 clones, roughly 98% appearing once. CD45RO-negative cells were positively selected for CCR7, leaving out terminally differentiated effector memory CD45RA+ cells. The specimen sequenced was naive CD8+ T cells sorted from blood. The receptors were gathered from a man between 25 and 39 years old in good health.

This clone was picked up one time. The gene calls are TRBV7-8 and TRBJ2-1; tentative D call: TRBD2 (5 bases). Germline V CDR1 and CDR2: SGHVS, FQNEAQ. This CDR3 has 15 residues. V lost 1 base, J lost 2 bases, and 9 bases lay in between. This CDR3 is CASSLVSGTYNEQFF. In nucleotides, the CDR3 is TGTGCCAGCAGCTTAGTGAGCGGTACCTACAATGAGCAGTTCTTC.

V is TRBV11-1 and J is TRBJ2-7, with a possible D match to TRBD2 (6 bases). Germline V lookup: CDR1 SGHAT, CDR2 FQDESV (reference sequence). The ends were cut back, 6 bases at V and 6 bases at J, with 18 bases in the middle. The CDR3 is 14 residues long. DNA for the CDR3: TGTGCCAGCAGTCAAAGGGACTCCGCCGTCGAGCAGTACTTC. Translating it yields CASSQRDSAVEQYF.

V is TRBV7-9 and J is TRBJ2-5; 9 bases fit TRBD2. The CDR3 loop spans 19 amino acids. In germline, CDR1 is SEHNR, CDR2 FQNEAQ (reference sequence). V was clipped by 5 bases and J by 0 bases; unmatched bases: 16. The CDR3 loop reads CASSLLRTGASGDQETQYF. The CDR3, as DNA: TGTGCCAGCAGCCTCCTCCGCACCGGAGCTAGCGGGGACCAAGAGACCCAGTACTTC.

The chain combines TRBV27 with TRBJ1-1; D ambiguous. The length of the CDR3 is 13 residues. Germline CDR1 and CDR2: MNHEY and SMNVEV (reference sequence). V dropped 2 bases and J dropped 1 base, with 5 bases sitting between them. CDR3 DNA: TGTGCCAGCAGTTTAGGGTGGAACACTGAAGCTTTCTTT. Residues: CASSLGWNTEAFF.

The chain combines TRBV27 with TRBJ2-2, with 7 bases that match TRBD2. This CDR3 has 17 residues. J gave up 2 bases and V 8 bases, and 14 bases lay outside the gene matches. Germline V gene sequence: CDR1 MNHEY, CDR2 SMNVEV (reference sequence). The CDR3 spells CASCDGRREANTGELFF. The DNA for the CDR3 is TGTGCCAGCTGTGATGGGAGACGGGAGGCTAACACCGGGGAGCTGTTTTTT.

This clone is a singleton in its sample. This chain connects TRBV7-9 to TRBJ1-5, with D unclear. The CDR3 sequence is 13 residues long. The germline CDR1 and CDR2 sequences are SEHNR and FQNEAQ (reference sequence). Trimming shortened V by 3 bases and J by 2 bases, and 5 bases separated the two germline ends. CDR3 in DNA: TGTGCCAGCAGCTTGCAGGGCAATCAGCCCCAGCATTTT. Its translation: CASSLQGNQPQHF.

The V and J genes are TRBV29-1 and TRBJ2-1; 16 nucleotides line up with TRBD2. The CDR3 is 16 amino acids. The trim removed 6 bases at V and 4 bases at J, leaving 6 bases unmatched. Germline assignment: CDR1 SQVTM and CDR2 ANQGSEA. Here the CDR3 reads CSVEGLAGGRYNEQFF. CDR3 coding DNA: TGCAGCGTGGAGGGACTAGCGGGAGGGCGGTACAATGAGCAGTTCTTC.

The rearrangement uses TRBV14 and TRBJ1-1, with no clear D. V lost 3 bases, J lost 0 bases, and 17 bases lay in between. This CDR3 has 17 residues. Per the germline V gene, CDR1 is SGHDN and CDR2 is FVKESK. As DNA, the CDR3 is TGTGCCAGCAGCCAGGCGACCTGGACTGATGTGAACACTGAAGCTTTCTTT. Translation gives CASSQATWTDVNTEAFF.

The V gene is TRBV29-1, the J gene TRBJ2-5; 9 nucleotides match TRBD1. The CDR3 runs 14 residues. Trimming cost V 2 bases and J 3 bases; bases outside gene matches: 4. Germline CDR1 reads SQVTM; CDR2 reads ANQGSEA. The CDR3 coding sequence is TGCAGCGTTGAAAGGACAGGGGAGGAAGAGACCCAGTACTTC. Translated: CSVERTGEEETQYF.

CDR3 region: CSVEGLAGSTYNEQFF. The CDR3 DNA follows: TGCAGCGTTGAAGGGTTAGCGGGATCTACCTACAATGAGCAGTTCTTC. The V call is TRBV29-1, the J call TRBJ2-1, with 8 bases fitting TRBD2. V shed 1 base and J 2 bases; nucleotides not matched to a gene: 7. CDR1 is SQVTM and CDR2 is ANQGSEA in the germline V gene. The CDR3 spans 16 residues.

J is TRBJ2-1 and V is TRBV9, with 7 bases matching TRBD2. Germline V CDR1 and CDR2: SGDLS, YYNGEE. The CDR3 covers 17 residues. J was trimmed by 10 bases and V by 3 bases; bases with no gene match: 19. The CDR3 loop reads CASSAGRGSEPYKEQFF. The CDR3 DNA follows: TGTGCCAGCAGCGCAGGCCGCGGGAGCGAGCCCTATAAGGAGCAGTTCTTC.

V gene TRBV11-2 combines with J gene TRBJ2-1; D call uncertain. The CDR3 covers 14 residues. Germline values: CDR1 SGHAT, CDR2 FQNNGV. V lost 0 bases and J lost 7, with 10 bases in between. CDR3 in amino acids: CASSLDPGINEQFF. The CDR3 DNA follows: TGTGCCAGCAGCTTAGATCCTGGGATAAATGAGCAGTTCTTC.

This clone was recorded once. The chain recombines TRBV11-3 with TRBJ2-5, with TRBD2 as a possible D gene (6 bases). The CDR3 is 14 amino acids. V lost 5 bases and J lost 5, with 15 bases in between. Germline V gives CDR1 SGHNT, CDR2 YENEEA. The CDR3 loop is CASSPPGESETQYF. DNA of the CDR3: TGTGCCAGCAGCCCTCCGGGAGAGTCGGAGACCCAGTACTTC.

The chain joins TRBV5-1 to TRBJ2-7; D might be TRBD2 (5 bases). CDR1 is SGHRS and CDR2 is YFSETQ in the germline V gene. V was shortened by 5 bases and J by 4 bases, with 19 bases between the two germline ends. This CDR3 has 15 amino acids. The CDR3 protein is CASSLRPGSGYEQYF. The DNA for the CDR3 is TGCGCCAGCAGTTTGAGACCGGGAAGCGGTTACGAGCAGTACTTC.

The table lists this clone with a count of one. The chain has TRBV7-9 and TRBJ2-7, with a tentative D call TRBD2 (6 bases). The V and J ends lost 5 bases and 0 bases respectively, with 17 bases between them. Germline CDR1 is SEHNR and CDR2 is FQNEAQ (reference sequence). This CDR3 is 16 amino acids long. The CDR3: CASSPKEGRSSYEQYF. CDR3 DNA: TGTGCCAGCAGCCCTAAGGAGGGTAGAAGCTCCTACGAGCAGTACTTC. Drawing the rest from reference TRBV7-9 and TRBJ2-7, the complete variable domain is DTGVSQNPRHKITKRGQNVTFRCDPISEHNRLYWYRQTLGQGPEFLTYFQNEAQLEKSRLLSDRFSAERPKGSFSTLEIQRTEQGDSAMYLCASSPKEGRSSYEQYFGPGTRLTVT.

The rearrangement uses TRBV11-3 and TRBJ2-1; 8 bases map to TRBD1. Germline-derived CDR1 and CDR2 are SGHNT and YENEEA. The CDR3 has 14 residues. V gave up 4 bases and J gave up 3 bases; unmatched junction bases: 2. CDR3 residues: CASSWGQDYNEQFF. CDR3 sequence (DNA): TGTGCCAGCAGCTGGGGACAGGACTACAATGAGCAGTTCTTC.

The V and J genes are TRBV9 and TRBJ2-1; 7 bases agree with TRBD1. Losses at the gene ends were 0 bases for V and 8 bases for J; bases not matched to a gene: 5. Germline loops: CDR1 SGDLS, CDR2 YYNGEE. The CDR3 length is 14 residues. The CDR3 sequence is CASSVEGASHEQFF. As DNA, the CDR3 is TGTGCCAGCAGCGTAGAGGGGGCTTCCCATGAGCAGTTCTTC. The variable domain in full, completed from reference TRBV9 and TRBJ2-1, reads DSGVTQTPKHLITATGQRVTLRCSPRSGDLSVYWYQQSLDQGLQFLIQYYNGEERAKGNILERFSAQQFPDLHSELNLSSLELGDSALYFCASSVEGASHEQFFGPGTRLTVL.

V is TRBV6-5 and J is TRBJ2-3; 9 bases match TRBD1. This CDR3 is 15 amino acids long. The V gene's germline CDR1 is MNHEY and CDR2 SVGAGI. Losses at the gene ends were 6 bases for V and 4 bases for J; bases not matched to a gene: 8. The CDR3 loop is CASSSLQGAADTQYF. CDR3 sequence (DNA): TGTGCCAGCAGCTCCCTACAGGGGGCGGCAGATACGCAGTATTTT.

The chain joins TRBV7-2 to TRBJ2-7, with 7 bases fitting TRBD2. The CDR3 is 14 residues long. The V gene's germline CDR1 is SGHTA and CDR2 FQGNSA. The junction had 7 bases not matched to a gene; V was cut back by 6 bases and J by 2 bases. The CDR3: CASRDPGGAYEQYF. The DNA for the CDR3 is TGTGCCAGCAGAGACCCGGGAGGCGCCTACGAGCAGTACTTC.

The chain uses TRBV4-1 and TRBJ2-6; D remains ambiguous. Germline CDR1 and CDR2: MGHRA and YSYEKL. CDR3 size: 16 residues. Deletions cut 2 bases from V and 0 bases from J, with 8 bases between. CDR3 in amino acids: CASSQIGPSGANVLTF. The DNA for the CDR3 is TGCGCCAGCAGCCAAATCGGACCCTCTGGGGCCAACGTCCTGACTTTC.

The V call is TRBV29-1, the J call TRBJ1-1; 8 positions agree with TRBD1. V dropped 1 base and J dropped 7; count of bases not matched to a gene: 8. The CDR3 contains 14 residues. Germline V CDR1 and CDR2: SQVTM, ANQGSEA. CDR3 nucleotide sequence: TGCAGCGTTGAAGGCCAACAGGGGGGTGTTGAAGCTTTCTTT. Translating it yields CSVEGQQGGVEAFF.

This rearrangement joins TRBV5-6 to TRBJ2-1; D might be TRBD1 (6 bases). V gave up 7 bases and J gave up 10 bases, with 15 bases separating them. Germline values: CDR1 SGHDT, CDR2 YYEEEE. The length of the CDR3 is 12 residues. CDR3 region: CASRLRGREQFF. In nucleotides, the CDR3 is TGTGCCAGCCGGCTCAGGGGACGCGAGCAGTTCTTC.